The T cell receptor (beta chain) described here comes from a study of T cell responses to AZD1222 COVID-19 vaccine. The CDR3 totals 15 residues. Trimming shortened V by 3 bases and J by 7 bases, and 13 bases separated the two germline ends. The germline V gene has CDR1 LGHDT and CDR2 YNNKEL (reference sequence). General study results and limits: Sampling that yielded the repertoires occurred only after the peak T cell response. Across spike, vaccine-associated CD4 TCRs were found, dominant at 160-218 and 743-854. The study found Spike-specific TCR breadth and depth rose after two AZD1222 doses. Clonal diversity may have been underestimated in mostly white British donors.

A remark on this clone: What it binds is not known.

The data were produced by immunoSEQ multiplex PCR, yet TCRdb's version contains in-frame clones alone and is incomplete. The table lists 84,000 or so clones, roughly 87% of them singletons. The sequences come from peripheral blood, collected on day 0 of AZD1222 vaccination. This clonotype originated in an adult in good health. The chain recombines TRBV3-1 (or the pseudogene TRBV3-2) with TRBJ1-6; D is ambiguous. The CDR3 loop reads CASSQLAAKNSPLHF. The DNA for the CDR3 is TGTGCCAGCAGCCAGTTGGCGGCTAAAAATTCACCCCTCCACTTT.